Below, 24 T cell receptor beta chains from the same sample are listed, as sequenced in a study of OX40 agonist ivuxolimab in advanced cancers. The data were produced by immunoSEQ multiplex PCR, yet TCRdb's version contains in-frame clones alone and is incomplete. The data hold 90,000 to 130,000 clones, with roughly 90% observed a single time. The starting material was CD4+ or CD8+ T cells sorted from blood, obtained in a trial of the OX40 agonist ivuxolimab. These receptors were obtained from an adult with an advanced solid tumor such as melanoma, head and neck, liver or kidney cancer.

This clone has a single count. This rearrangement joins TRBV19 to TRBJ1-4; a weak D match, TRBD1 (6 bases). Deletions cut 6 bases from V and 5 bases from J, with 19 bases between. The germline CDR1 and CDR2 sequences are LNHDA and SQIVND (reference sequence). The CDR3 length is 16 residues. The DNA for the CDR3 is TGTGCCAGTAGCCCCGGCTTCGGACAGTCGAATGAAAAACTGTTTTTT. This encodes CASSPGFGQSNEKLFF.

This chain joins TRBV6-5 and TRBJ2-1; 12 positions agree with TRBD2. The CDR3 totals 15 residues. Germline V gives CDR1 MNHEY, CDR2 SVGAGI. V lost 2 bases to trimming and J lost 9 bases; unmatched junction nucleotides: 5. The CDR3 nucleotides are TGTGCCAGCAGTTACGCGGCTAGCGGGGGGGGTGAGCAGTTCTTC. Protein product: CASSYAASGGGEQFF.

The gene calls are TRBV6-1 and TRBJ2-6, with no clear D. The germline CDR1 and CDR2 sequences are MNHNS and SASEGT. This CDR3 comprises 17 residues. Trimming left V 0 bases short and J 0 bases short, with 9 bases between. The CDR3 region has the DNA TGTGCCAGCAGTGAAGCGTACAGCGTCTCTGGGGCCAACGTCCTGACTTTC. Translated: CASSEAYSVSGANVLTF.

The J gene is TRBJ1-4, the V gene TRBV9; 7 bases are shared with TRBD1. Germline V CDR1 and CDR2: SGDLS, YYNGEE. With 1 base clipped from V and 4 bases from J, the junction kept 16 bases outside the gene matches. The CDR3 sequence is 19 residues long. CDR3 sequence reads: CASSVRPGGTHFSNEKLFF. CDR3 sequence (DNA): TGTGCCAGCAGCGTACGACCAGGGGGGACCCACTTTAGTAATGAAAAACTGTTTTTT.

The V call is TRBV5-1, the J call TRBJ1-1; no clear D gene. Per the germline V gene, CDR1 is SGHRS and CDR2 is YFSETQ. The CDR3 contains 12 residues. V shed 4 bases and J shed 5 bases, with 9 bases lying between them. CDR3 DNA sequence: TGCGCCAGCAGCACCGGGGTAACTGAAGCTTTCTTT. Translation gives CASSTGVTEAFF.

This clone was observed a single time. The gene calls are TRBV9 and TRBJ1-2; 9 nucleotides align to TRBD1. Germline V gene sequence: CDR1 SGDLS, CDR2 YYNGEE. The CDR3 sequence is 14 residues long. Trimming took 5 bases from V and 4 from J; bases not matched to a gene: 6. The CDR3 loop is CASRRGQGSYGYTF. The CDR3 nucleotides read TGTGCCAGCAGACGCGGACAGGGGAGCTATGGCTACACCTTC.

The CDR3 here is CAWSDREKLFF. The CDR3 bases are TGTGCCTGGAGCGATCGAGAAAAACTGTTTTTT. V usage is TRBV30 and J usage is TRBJ1-4; no definite D call. The CDR3 is 11 amino acids. V dropped 3 bases and J dropped 8 bases, with 7 bases sitting between them. Germline assignment: CDR1 GTSNPN and CDR2 SVGIG (reference sequence).

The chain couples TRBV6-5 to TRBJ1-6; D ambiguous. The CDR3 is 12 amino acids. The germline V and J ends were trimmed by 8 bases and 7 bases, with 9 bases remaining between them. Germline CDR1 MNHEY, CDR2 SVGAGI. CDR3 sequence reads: CASLEGNSPLHF. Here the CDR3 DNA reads TGTGCCAGCTTGGAGGGAAATTCACCCCTCCACTTT.

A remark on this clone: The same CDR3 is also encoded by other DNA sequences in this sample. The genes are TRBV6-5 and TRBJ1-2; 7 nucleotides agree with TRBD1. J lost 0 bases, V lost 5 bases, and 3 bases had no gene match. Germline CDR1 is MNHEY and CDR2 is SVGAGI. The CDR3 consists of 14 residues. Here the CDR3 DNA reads TGTGCCAGCAGTCGACAGGGTGCTAACTATGGCTACACCTTC. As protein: CASSRQGANYGYTF.

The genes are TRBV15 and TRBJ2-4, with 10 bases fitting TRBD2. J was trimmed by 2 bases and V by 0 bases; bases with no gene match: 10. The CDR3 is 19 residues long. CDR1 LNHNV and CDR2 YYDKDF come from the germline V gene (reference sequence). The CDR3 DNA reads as TGTGCCACCAGCAGAGATCATGGGGTAGCGGGAGGTCCCAAAAACATTCAGTACTTC. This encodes CATSRDHGVAGGPKNIQYF.

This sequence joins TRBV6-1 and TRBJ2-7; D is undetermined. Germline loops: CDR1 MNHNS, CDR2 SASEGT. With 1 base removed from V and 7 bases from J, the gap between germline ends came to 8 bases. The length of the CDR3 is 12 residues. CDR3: CASSEVAREQYF. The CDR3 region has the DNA TGTGCCAGCAGTGAAGTCGCCAGAGAGCAGTACTTC.

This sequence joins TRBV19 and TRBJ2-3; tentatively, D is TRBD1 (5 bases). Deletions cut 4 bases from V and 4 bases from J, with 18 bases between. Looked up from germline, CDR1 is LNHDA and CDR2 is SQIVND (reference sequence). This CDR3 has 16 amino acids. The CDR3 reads CASSTAGAVRADTQYF. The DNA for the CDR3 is TGTGCCAGTAGTACCGCTGGGGCCGTCAGAGCAGATACGCAGTATTTT.

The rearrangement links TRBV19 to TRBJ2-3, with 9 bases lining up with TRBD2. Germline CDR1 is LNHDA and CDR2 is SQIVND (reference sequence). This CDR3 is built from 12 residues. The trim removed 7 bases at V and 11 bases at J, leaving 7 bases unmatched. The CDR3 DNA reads TGTGCCAGTACTGCTAGCGGGGCACGGCAGTATTTT. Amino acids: CASTASGARQYF.

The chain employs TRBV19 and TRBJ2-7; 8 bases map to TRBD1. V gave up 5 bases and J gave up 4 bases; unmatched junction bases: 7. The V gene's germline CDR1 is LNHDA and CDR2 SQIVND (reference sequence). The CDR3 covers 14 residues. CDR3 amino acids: CASSGGTGGYEQYF. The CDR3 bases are TGTGCCAGTAGTGGGGGGACAGGAGGTTACGAGCAGTACTTC.

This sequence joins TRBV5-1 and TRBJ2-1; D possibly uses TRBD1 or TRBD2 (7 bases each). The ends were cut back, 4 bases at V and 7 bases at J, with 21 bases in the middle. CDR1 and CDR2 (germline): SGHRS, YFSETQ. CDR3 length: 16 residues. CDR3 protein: CASSLGGGGSYNEQFF. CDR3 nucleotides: TGCGCCAGCAGCCTGGGAGGGGGCGGGAGTTATAATGAGCAGTTCTTC.

The DNA for the CDR3 is TGCAGCGCCCTGAAGGATTATAATTCACCCCTCCACTTT. Its translation is CSALKDYNSPLHF. The J gene is TRBJ1-6, the V gene TRBV29-1; D is ambiguous. CDR3 size: 13 residues. CDR1 is SQVTM and CDR2 is ANQGSEA in the germline V gene. V lost 7 bases and J lost 4, with 11 bases in between.

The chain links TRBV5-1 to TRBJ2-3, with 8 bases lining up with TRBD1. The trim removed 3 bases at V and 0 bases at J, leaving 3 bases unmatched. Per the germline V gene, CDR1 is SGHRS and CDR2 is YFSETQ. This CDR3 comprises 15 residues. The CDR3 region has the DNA TGCGCCAGCAGCTCCGGACAGGGAAGCACAGATACGCAGTATTTT. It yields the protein CASSSGQGSTDTQYF.

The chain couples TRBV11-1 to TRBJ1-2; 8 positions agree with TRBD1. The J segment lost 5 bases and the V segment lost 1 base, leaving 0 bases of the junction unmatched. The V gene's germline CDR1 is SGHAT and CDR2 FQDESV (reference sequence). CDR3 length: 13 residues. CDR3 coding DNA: TGTGCCAGCAGCTTAGGACAGGGGTATGGCTACACCTTC. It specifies CASSLGQGYGYTF.

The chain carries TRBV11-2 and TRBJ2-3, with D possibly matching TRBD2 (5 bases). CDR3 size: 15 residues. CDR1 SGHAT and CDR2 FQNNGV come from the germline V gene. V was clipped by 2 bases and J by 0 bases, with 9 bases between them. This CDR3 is CASSLFLASTDTQYF. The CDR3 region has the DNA TGTGCCAGCAGCTTATTCCTAGCTAGCACAGATACGCAGTATTTT.

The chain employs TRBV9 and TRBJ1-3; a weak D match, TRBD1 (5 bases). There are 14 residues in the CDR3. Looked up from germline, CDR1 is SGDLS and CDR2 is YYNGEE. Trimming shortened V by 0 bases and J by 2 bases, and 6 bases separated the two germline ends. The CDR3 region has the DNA TGTGCCAGCAGCGTAGGAGGGGCTGGAAACACCATATATTTT. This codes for CASSVGGAGNTIYF.

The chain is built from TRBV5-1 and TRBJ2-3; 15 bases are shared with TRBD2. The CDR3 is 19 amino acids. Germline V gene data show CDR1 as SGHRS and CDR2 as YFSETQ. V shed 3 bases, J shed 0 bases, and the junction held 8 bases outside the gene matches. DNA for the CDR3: TGCGCCAGCAGCTCGGGACTAGCGGGGGGCCGGACTAGCACAGATACGCAGTATTTT. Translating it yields CASSSGLAGGRTSTDTQYF. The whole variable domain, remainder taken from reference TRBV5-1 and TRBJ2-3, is KAGVTQTPRYLIKTRGQQVTLSCSPISGHRSVSWYQQTPGQGLQFLFEYFSETQRNKGNFPGRFSGRQFSNSRSEMNVSTLELGDSALYLCASSSGLAGGRTSTDTQYFGPGTRLTVL.

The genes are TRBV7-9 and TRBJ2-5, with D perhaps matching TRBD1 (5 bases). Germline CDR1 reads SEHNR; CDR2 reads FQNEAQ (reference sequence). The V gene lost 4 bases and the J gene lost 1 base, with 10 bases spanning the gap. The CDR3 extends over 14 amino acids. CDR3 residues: CASSSPQAQETQYF. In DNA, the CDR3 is TGTGCCAGCAGCTCCCCACAGGCCCAAGAGACCCAGTACTTC.

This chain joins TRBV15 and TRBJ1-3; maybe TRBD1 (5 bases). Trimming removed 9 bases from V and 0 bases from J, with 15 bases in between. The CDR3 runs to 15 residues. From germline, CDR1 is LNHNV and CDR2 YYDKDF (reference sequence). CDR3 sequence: CATLEGYSSGNTIYF. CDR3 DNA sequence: TGTGCCACTTTAGAGGGGTATTCCTCTGGAAACACCATATATTTT.

The CDR3, as DNA: TGTGCCAGCAGCCCCGTAGGTGGGGGGACCTCCTACGAGCAGTACTTC. This codes for CASSPVGGGTSYEQYF. The chain joins TRBV4-2 to TRBJ2-7; tentative D call: TRBD2 (6 bases). V lost 4 bases to trimming and J lost 0 bases, with 16 bases between them. The CDR3 sequence is 16 residues long. CDR1 LGHNA and CDR2 YNFKEQ come from the germline V gene.